The 14 T cell receptor beta chains below were found in one sample sequenced in a study of T cells in Graves' hyperthyroidism and ophthalmopathy (dated 2019 in TCRdb). The library came from multiplex PCR. The instrument was an Illumina HiSeq 2000. The TCR beta CDR3 regions were amplified from the RNA transcripts. The first round of RT-PCR for the TCR CDR3 was performed with the HTBI primer set and the Qiagen OneStep RT-PCR kit. The public sequencing data were trimmed at Q25 with fastp and processed into clonotypes with MiXCR by TCRdb, which kept only in-frame beta chains. Rows matching on CDR3 protein sequence are summarized as one entry with the most common DNA and genes. For this sample there are 550,000 to 600,000 distinct CDR3 sequences; around 46% appear just once. Around 19% of the sample rests with the top ten. The sequenced sample consisted of peripheral blood or thyroid tissue (not recorded which). Receptors originate from an adult woman with Graves' disease, either hyperthyroidism or ophthalmopathy (not recorded which).

V gene TRBV10-3 combines with J gene TRBJ1-2; D is undetermined. Trimming removed 6 bases at V and 12 bases at J, with 20 bases between. The germline V gene encodes CDR1 ENHRY and CDR2 SYGVKD. CDR3 length: 13 residues. CDR3 sequence (DNA): TGTGCCATCAGGGGCGAGGCAGCGTCTGGAAACACCTTC. This gives the protein CAIRGEAASGNTF.

This clonotype was seen repeatedly, ten times or more. The V and J genes are TRBV10-3 and TRBJ2-5; 7 bases fit TRBD1. The J segment lost 2 bases and the V segment lost 4 bases, leaving 4 bases of the junction unmatched. Germline loops: CDR1 ENHRY, CDR2 SYGVKD. This CDR3 contains 14 residues. CDR3 coding DNA: TGTGCCATCAGTGCCCGGGACAGACAAGAGACCCAGTACTTC. Protein product: CAISARDRQETQYF.

This chain uses TRBV25-1 with TRBJ1-3; D is ambiguous. The CDR3 is made up of 17 amino acids. Germline V gene data show CDR1 as MGHDK and CDR2 as SYGVNS. Between the trimmed V and J ends, which lost 6 bases and 0 bases, there was a span of 18 bases. CDR3 in amino acids: CASSDGIRRSSGNTIYF. DNA for the CDR3: TGTGCCAGCAGCGATGGTATTAGACGAAGCTCTGGAAACACCATATATTTT.

V is TRBV5-1 and J is TRBJ1-1, with 8 bases identical to TRBD1. Germline CDR1 reads SGHRS; CDR2 reads YFSETQ. This CDR3 contains 15 residues. The ends lost 0 bases at V and 6 bases at J; junction bases unmatched: 7. The CDR3 reads CASSLGQGATAEAFF. CDR3 DNA sequence: TGCGCCAGCAGCTTGGGGCAGGGGGCCACCGCTGAAGCTTTCTTT.

The chain is built from TRBV6-1 and TRBJ2-1, with D possibly being TRBD1 (6 bases). Germline CDR1 reads MNHNS; CDR2 reads SASEGT. The V end was cut by 4 bases, the J end by 0 bases, with 10 bases between. The CDR3 has 15 residues. This chain's CDR3 is CASSAAGVSYNEQFF. As DNA, the CDR3 is TGTGCCAGCAGTGCTGCAGGGGTCTCCTACAATGAGCAGTTCTTC.

This clonotype has a single count. The chain couples TRBV10-3 to TRBJ1-1; possibly TRBD1 for D (5 bases). Trimming stripped 8 bases from V and 4 bases from J, with 20 bases between. Germline CDR1 ENHRY, CDR2 SYGVKD. CDR3 length: 15 residues. CDR3 nucleotide sequence: TGTGCCATCGATTCGGCGGGGGGAGCGGGCACTGAAGCTTTCTTT. Protein product: CAIDSAGGAGTEAFF.

This clonotype was counted at least ten times. The CDR3 bases are TGCGCCAGCACCCCCCAGGGGCTTTACTATGGCTACACCTTC. Amino acids: CASTPQGLYYGYTF. This chain links TRBV10-2 with TRBJ1-2; D is perhaps TRBD1 (6 bases). CDR3 length: 14 amino acids. The germline CDR1 and CDR2 sequences are WSHSY and SAAADI. Trimming took 7 bases from V and 3 from J, leaving 15 bases between them.

The genes are TRBV20-1 and TRBJ1-1; 7 positions agree with TRBD1. From germline, CDR1 is DFQATT and CDR2 SNEGSKA (reference sequence). The V gene end was trimmed by 5 bases and the J gene end by 4 bases; junction bases not matched to a gene: 4. This CDR3 comprises 12 residues. The CDR3 spells CSAPRQGTEAFF. CDR3 DNA sequence: TGCAGTGCTCCGCGACAGGGCACTGAAGCTTTCTTT.

The chain has TRBV24-1 and TRBJ2-2; TRBD1 matches 9 bases. The CDR3 runs 13 residues. The germline V gene has CDR1 KGHDR and CDR2 SFDVKD. V trimming: 9 bases; J trimming: 7 bases; junction bases outside the gene matches: 5. In DNA, the CDR3 is TGTGCCACCGGGGACAGGGCAGTCGGGGAGCTGTTTTTT. Its translation: CATGDRAVGELFF.

This clonotype has ten or more counts. J is TRBJ1-5 and V is TRBV15; D unresolved. Trimming removed 2 bases at V and 2 bases at J, with 10 bases between. The CDR3 has 15 amino acids. Germline CDR1 LNHNV, CDR2 YYDKDF (reference sequence). CDR3 protein: CATSRLPSGNQPQHF. For the CDR3, the DNA is TGTGCCACCAGCAGACTTCCTAGCGGCAATCAGCCCCAGCATTTT.

This clonotype was seen only once. The gene calls are TRBV29-1 and TRBJ2-7, with 12 bases aligning to TRBD1. The ends lost 2 bases at V and 4 bases at J; junction bases unmatched: 6. The CDR3 has 15 residues. Germline CDR1 and CDR2: SQVTM and ANQGSEA. The CDR3 DNA is TGCAGCGTTGAATTGGGACAGGGGGCTTCTTACGAGCAGTACTTC. It yields the protein CSVELGQGASYEQYF.

The gene calls are TRBV6-2 or TRBV6-3 and TRBJ1-5; weak D call: TRBD1 (5 bases). This CDR3 is 12 amino acids long. V lost 6 bases and J lost 7, with 10 bases in between. Germline assignment: CDR1 MNHEY and CDR2 SVGEGT. The DNA of the CDR3 is TGTGCCAGCAGAGGGGAGAGCCAGCCCCAGCATTTT. This gives the protein CASRGESQPQHF.

The chain uses TRBV7-9 and TRBJ2-7; TRBD1 agrees at 7 bases. The CDR3 runs 15 residues. V gave up 5 bases and J gave up 5 bases; unmatched junction bases: 12. The germline V gene encodes CDR1 SEHNR and CDR2 FQNEAQ (reference sequence). This CDR3 is CASSRKMTGLNEQYF. The CDR3 coding sequence is TGTGCCAGCAGCCGCAAAATGACAGGGCTCAACGAGCAGTACTTC.

The V call is TRBV7-8, the J call TRBJ2-5, with TRBD2 matching 15 bases. Germline V gene lookup returns CDR1 SGHVS and CDR2 FQNEAQ. V gave up 5 bases and J gave up 4 bases; unmatched junction bases: 5. The CDR3 consists of 16 residues. For the CDR3, the DNA is TGTGCCAGCAGCCCCGGACTAGCGGGAGGGCGAGAGACCCAGTACTTC. Translating gives CASSPGLAGGRETQYF.